Described below is a single TCR beta chain sequence and its context. The antigen remains undetermined. The source of the sample is a study of cytotoxic CD8 clonotypes in ibrutinib-treated CLL. Study at large: IGHV unmutated 17 to 18; relapsed/refractory more than ten; treatment-naive about 15.

TCR beta library input comprised roughly 1.8 micrograms of genomic DNA from cryopreserved PBMCs. Depth targeted 1 in 200,000 to 1 in 1 million T cells, averaging about 9.2x coverage per clonotype. Clones were read by immunoSEQ multiplex PCR, and TCRdb kept only the in-frame ones, dropping some. This sample yields roughly 180,000 clones, of which less than 85% are seen a single time; 4.6% belongs to the top ten. Whole-study results and caveats: Clonality went higher at ibrutinib response and then dropped back toward baseline at progression.

V dropped 7 bases and J dropped 5 bases, with 17 bases sitting between them. The germline CDR1 and CDR2 sequences are SQVTM and ANQGSEA. This CDR3 comprises 13 residues. V and J are TRBV29-1 and TRBJ1-1; a possible D gene is TRBD1 (6 bases). The sequences come from PBMCs, collected after 24 months of ibrutinib treatment. The TCR originated in a human donor with chronic lymphocytic leukemia. The CDR3 DNA follows: TGCAGCGGCTACAGGGATGTACGAACTGAAGCTTTCTTT. Translated, it gives CSGYRDVRTEAFF.